The 3 T cell receptor beta chains given below trace back to one sample, sequenced in a study of early T cells in non-severe SARS-CoV-2 infection. TCRdb re-called the 5' RACE reads with MiXCR, one entry per CDR3 protein. The table records more than 55,000 distinct CDR3 sequences, 4.5% to 7.5% of them present only once. The sample was whole blood, taken at baseline. These receptors all stem from an adult who was a healthcare worker with PCR-confirmed SARS-CoV-2 infection or an uninfected control (not recorded which).

This clonotype was counted ten times or more. CDR3 in amino acids: CASSLGTYQPQHF. The DNA for the CDR3 is TGTGCCAGCTCCCTGGGGACCTATCAGCCCCAGCATTTT. The chain joins TRBV18 to TRBJ1-5, with D possibly TRBD1 on 5 matching bases. The ends were cut back, 6 bases at V and 5 bases at J, with 11 bases in the middle. The CDR3 runs to 13 residues. The germline V gene has CDR1 KGHSH and CDR2 LQKENI.

This clonotype was seen at least ten times. The rearrangement links TRBV6-2 or TRBV6-3 to TRBJ2-3; 7 bases are a match to TRBD1. V gave up 6 bases and J gave up 2 bases; unmatched junction bases: 17. The V gene's germline CDR1 is MNHEY and CDR2 SVGEGT. CDR3 length: 18 residues. As DNA, the CDR3 is TGTGCCAGCAGCGTTCCGACCTTTCCGGGACAGAACACAGATACGCAGTATTTT. Protein sequence: CASSVPTFPGQNTDTQYF.

At least ten counts were recorded for this clonotype. The rearrangement joins TRBV28 to TRBJ2-3; the D gene is possibly TRBD1 (5 bases). With 4 bases removed from V and 2 bases from J, the gap between germline ends came to 10 bases. CDR3 length: 14 amino acids. Germline loops: CDR1 MDHEN, CDR2 SYDVKM. The CDR3 DNA follows: TGTGCCAGCAGTTCAGGACAACTCACAGATACGCAGTATTTT. This sequence encodes CASSSGQLTDTQYF.